The table lists the clone carrying this TCR beta chain with many counts. Its antigen is not known. This sample was included in a study of T cell repertoires in cytomegalovirus infection. Study in general: CMV infection and matching HLA type were both indicated by public TCR beta signatures. General study findings and limits: Public TCR beta family frequency separated CMV-and-HLA carriers, including in an independent cohort. Dominating the ex vivo response were TCR beta clonotypes that were CMV-specific and HLA-C-restricted.

TCRdb re-analysed the reads in MiXCR, keeping a single row per CDR3 protein. The table records some 220,000 distinct CDR3 sequences, 6.5% of them present only once. Germline V gene lookup returns CDR1 ENHRY and CDR2 SYGVKD. This CDR3 has 13 residues. Trimming stripped 4 bases from V and 0 bases from J, with 6 bases between. The sequenced sample consisted of PBMCs. This clonotype was sampled from a human donor in good health (CMV status not recorded). Some clones in this sample may be carry-over from other donors' samples. The chain is built from TRBV10-3 and TRBJ1-1, with no clear D. The CDR3: CAISGRMNTEAFF. The CDR3 DNA reads as TGTGCCATCAGTGGACGGATGAACACTGAAGCTTTCTTT.